This T cell receptor (beta chain) stems from a study of blood T cell repertoires in COVID-19. Study context: From the United States, Italy and Spain came samples of acute and convalescent COVID-19. The cDNA or gDNA used as material had been derived from T cells, B-cell-depleted T cells, or PBMCs.

Authors' analysis steps: By means of reference gene primer amplification, nucleated cell counts were estimated. Method: immunoSEQ multiplex PCR; TCRdb's copy keeps in-frame clones and lacks some. V and J calls and clone size are copied from that table; D and trimming were computed from the DNA. The sample shows roughly 220,000 clones, roughly 90% of them seen only once. Clinical histories supplied by participants themselves formed the basis of cohort assignment. The sequenced sample consisted of PBMCs or T cells enriched from blood (not recorded which). The clonotype comes from a woman between 40 and 55 years old with acute COVID-19.

The CDR3 spells CASSNLRATMNTEAFF. CDR3 coding DNA: TGTGCCAGTAGTAACCTGAGGGCAACCATGAACACTGAAGCTTTCTTT. The V and J genes are TRBV19 and TRBJ1-1; no reliable D call. Germline CDR1 is LNHDA and CDR2 is SQIVND (reference sequence). CDR3 length equals 16 residues. V was pared by 4 bases and J by 0 bases, with 15 bases between.